This TCR beta chain was sequenced during a study of T-cell memory formation after mild COVID-19. Study information: Largely, TCR clusters stayed within a single donor.

The CDR3 has 13 residues. V lost 1 base and J lost 5, with 8 bases in between. Germline-derived CDR1 and CDR2 are SSHAT and FNYEAQ (reference sequence). It was 5'RACE with constant-segment primers that produced the TCR alpha and TCR beta cDNA libraries, which carried sample barcodes and UMIs. TCRdb recomputed calls from the 5' RACE reads with MiXCR, one row per CDR3 protein. The sample shows under 700,000 distinct CDR3 sequences, around 21% of them seen only once. This clonotype was detected a few times. As yet, its antigen is unknown. Study results and limitations: Detection of some responders pre-infection suggested pre-existing cross-reactive memory T cells participated.

V is TRBV7-7 and J is TRBJ2-5; no clear D. Sequenced material: PBMCs or a T cell subset sorted from them (not recorded which). This receptor was obtained from an adult woman who had mild COVID-19 (a few samples of this study predate the infection). Cell type and time point are not known. In DNA, the CDR3 is TGTGCCAGCAGCTTAGGGTTATCGGAGACCCAGTACTTC. This gives the protein CASSLGLSETQYF.